This T cell receptor (beta chain) was captured by sequencing in a study of OX40 agonist ivuxolimab in advanced cancers. General study findings and limits: Dosing at 0.1 to 3.0 mg/kg was accompanied by clonal expansion of CD4+ and CD8+ blood T cells by week 6.

Sequenced by immunoSEQ multiplex PCR; TCRdb stores in-frame clones only, minus some. The data show roughly 68,000 clones, with 65% to 90% seen just once and under 1.5% held by the top ten. About this clone: The antigen remains undetermined.

Germline values: CDR1 LNHDA, CDR2 SQIVND (reference sequence). CDR3 size: 14 residues. V dropped 6 bases and J dropped 5; count of bases not matched to a gene: 7. The material sequenced was CD4+ or CD8+ T cells sorted from blood, taken in a trial of the OX40 agonist ivuxolimab. The clonotype was recovered from an adult with an advanced solid tumor such as melanoma, head and neck, liver or kidney cancer. The chain recombines TRBV19 with TRBJ2-1, with 7 bases identical to TRBD2. The CDR3 nucleotides are TGTGCCAGTAGGGGGGGAGGGGTTGACAATGAGCAGTTCTTC. Translation gives CASRGGGVDNEQFF.